Each of the 11 T cell receptor beta chains below was sequenced from the same sample in a study of regulatory T cells in long-lasting Graves disease. iRepertoire HTBI primers and Arm-PCR of CDR3 regions built TCR beta libraries. TCRdb recomputed calls from the multiplex PCR reads with MiXCR, one row per CDR3 protein. This sample has about 530,000 distinct CDR3 sequences, with 15% to 20% found just once. Time point of the sample: newly diagnosed GD, antithyroid drugs for less than 3 months. With RNA extracted from PBMCs as input, the TCR library was made. This same sample was also taken into another study, of T cells in Graves' hyperthyroidism and ophthalmopathy.

Here the sequenced sample was peripheral blood mononuclear cells (PBMCs), taken at new diagnosis, from a patient treated with antithyroid drugs. The receptor source for this set is a middle-aged woman with Graves disease.

This clonotype showed up just a few times. This chain uses TRBV4-1 with TRBJ2-5, with TRBD1 matching 7 bases. Unmatched junction bases numbered 10, after V lost 4 bases and J lost 2 bases. This CDR3 has 16 amino acids. Germline CDR1 MGHRA, CDR2 YSYEKL. The CDR3 DNA is TGCGCCAGCAGCCCCAAACCCCGGGACAGACAAGAGACCCAGTACTTC. This sequence encodes CASSPKPRDRQETQYF.

This clonotype came up a few times. V gene TRBV5-1 combines with J gene TRBJ2-7; TRBD1 matches 9 bases. The CDR3 covers 18 residues. Germline V lookup: CDR1 SGHRS, CDR2 YFSETQ. The J segment lost 5 bases and the V segment lost 6 bases, leaving 21 bases of the junction unmatched. The CDR3: CASILPWTGVHRDDEQYF. DNA for the CDR3: TGCGCCAGCATTCTCCCTTGGACAGGGGTTCACCGTGATGACGAGCAGTACTTC.

This clonotype has a handful of counts. This sequence joins TRBV6-1 and TRBJ2-6; D is possibly TRBD1 or TRBD2 (5 bases each). The CDR3 length is 15 residues. V lost 8 bases to trimming and J lost 0 bases, with 11 bases between them. Germline loops: CDR1 MNHNS, CDR2 SASEGT. CDR3 sequence (DNA): TGTGCCAGCCGGGGACCGCACTCTGGGGCCAACGTCCTGACTTTC. Translating gives CASRGPHSGANVLTF.

This clonotype was found many times. This chain uses TRBV7-3 with TRBJ2-2, with D uncertain. This CDR3 has 14 residues. The V and J ends lost 5 bases and 4 bases respectively, with 11 bases between them. Germline loops: CDR1 SGHTA, CDR2 FQGTGA. CDR3 bases: TGTGCCAGCAGCCCGGACCGCGCCACCGGGGAGCTGTTTTTT. This encodes CASSPDRATGELFF.

The chain links TRBV7-6 to TRBJ1-2, with D maybe TRBD1 (6 bases). V lost 5 bases and J 8 bases, leaving 12 bases between the germline ends. Germline V CDR1 and CDR2: SGHVS, FNYEAQ. CDR3 length: 12 residues. The CDR3 reads CASSPRTVGYTF. Written as DNA, the CDR3 is TGTGCCAGCAGCCCGCGGACAGTCGGCTACACCTTC. The full variable domain, completed using reference TRBV7-6 and TRBJ1-2, is GAGVSQSPRYKVTKRGQDVALRCDPISGHVSLYWYRQALGQGPEFLTYFNYEAQQDKSGLPNDRFSAERPEGSISTLTIQRTEQRDSAMYRCASSPRTVGYTFGSGTRLTVV.

The genes are TRBV5-1 and TRBJ1-3; D unresolved. The germline V gene encodes CDR1 SGHRS and CDR2 YFSETQ. The CDR3 runs 14 residues. V was cut by 1 base and J by 0 bases, with 5 bases left in between. The chain's CDR3 is CASSLPDSGNTIYF. The DNA for the CDR3 is TGCGCCAGCAGCTTGCCAGACTCTGGAAACACCATATATTTT.

To note about this clonotype: One end of the junction fails to match germline, which may point to a read error. The chain is built from TRBV20-1 and TRBJ1-1; D is uncertain. The CDR3 length is 16 residues. CDR1 and CDR2 from the germline V gene are DFQATT and SNEGSKA (reference sequence). The CDR3 bases are TGCAGTGCTAGTAACCCAAAAAGGAGAATGAACACTAAAGCTTTCTTT. Translation: CSASNPKRRMNTKAFF.

This clonotype was seen ten or more times. V gene TRBV6-1 combines with J gene TRBJ2-7; 9 bases are a match to TRBD2. The CDR3 consists of 15 residues. The ends lost 7 bases at V and 5 bases at J; junction bases unmatched: 12. Germline V gene lookup returns CDR1 MNHNS and CDR2 SASEGT. The DNA for the CDR3 is TGTGCCAGCACCCAATGGGGGACTAGCAGAGACGAGCAGTACTTC. Its protein product is CASTQWGTSRDEQYF.

This clonotype has a handful of counts. The chain employs TRBV24-1 and TRBJ1-5; 11 bases align to TRBD1. The CDR3 is 16 amino acids. Losses at the gene ends were 2 bases for V and 4 bases for J; bases not matched to a gene: 3. Germline values: CDR1 KGHDR, CDR2 SFDVKD. CDR3 in amino acids: CATSDSGQGANQPQHF. Here the CDR3 DNA reads TGTGCCACCAGTGATTCCGGACAGGGGGCAAATCAGCCCCAGCATTTT.

There are a few counts of this clonotype. The chain recombines TRBV19 with TRBJ2-3; D is possibly TRBD2 (5 bases). V was clipped by 3 bases and J by 1 base, with 11 bases between them. The CDR3 is 15 amino acids. CDR1 is LNHDA, CDR2 SQIVND, per germline (reference sequence). The CDR3 nucleotides are TGTGCCAGTAGTATCCCCGCCGGGGGCACAGATACGCAGTATTTT. Encoded protein: CASSIPAGGTDTQYF.

This clonotype was picked up many times. The genes are TRBV12-3 or TRBV12-4 and TRBJ2-1; 11 nucleotides agree with TRBD1. With V trimmed by 3 bases and J by 9 bases, 4 bases remained unmatched. This CDR3 comprises 14 residues. The CDR3 DNA sequence: TGTGCCAGCAGTTTCGGGACAGGGGGGAGTGAGCAGTTCTTC. Its translation: CASSFGTGGSEQFF.